Listed below are T cell receptor beta chains from one sample, sequenced in a study of shared T cell receptors in the human thymus. Profiled with immunoSEQ multiplex PCR; TCRdb holds only in-frame clones, not every one. Seen here are some 660,000 clones, about 89% observed once, and the top ten hold 0.0094%. These same records also appear under a second study, on human thymus T cells.

The sample comprised thymocytes. All receptors derive from a boy in the first two years of life with a congenital heart defect. Both conserved end residues are part of each CDR3. Fields, in order: CDR3 DNA, CDR3 protein, J gene, V gene, D gene. A D gene is named only where the DNA matches it firmly.

TGTGCCAGCAGCCTGGGTGGGGGGGTTGGCACTGAAGCTTTCTTT	CASSLGGGVGTEAFF	TRBJ1-1	TRBV5-6	NA
TGTGCCAGCAGTTACCGAGACAGTGGAAACACCATATATTTT	CASSYRDSGNTIYF	TRBJ1-3	TRBV6-6	NA
TGTGCCAGCAGTTACCTTGCGGCTAGCACAGATACGCAGTATTTT	CASSYLAASTDTQYF	TRBJ2-3	TRBV27	NA
TGCGCCAGCAGAACCCCTAGCGGGAGGGGTAATGAGCAGTTCTTC	CASRTPSGRGNEQFF	TRBJ2-1	TRBV10-2	TRBD2
TGTGCCAGCTCACTTTCAAACCGGGAATACGAGCGGAGCAATCAGCCCCAGCATTTT	CASSLSNREYERSNQPQHF	TRBJ1-5	TRBV18	NA
TGTGCCAGCAGTCCTGGACCGGGACAAGGCCCTGACAATGAGCAGTTCTTC	CASSPGPGQGPDNEQFF	TRBJ2-1	TRBV28	NA
TGTGCCAGCAGCTCACGCGGCGGTGCACCCCTCCACTTT	CASSSRGGAPLHF	TRBJ1-6	TRBV7-2	NA
TGTGCCAGCAGTTTATTGAGTTCGGGGCCTCTAGCGGGAGGTTGTGATGAGCAGTTCTTC	CASSLLSSGPLAGGCDEQFF	TRBJ2-1	TRBV28	TRBD2
TGTGCCAGCAGTGTAGACAGGGGGTCGAATTCACCCCTCCACTTT	CASSVDRGSNSPLHF	TRBJ1-6	TRBV25-1	TRBD1
TGTGCCATCAGTGCGCCGAACGAAGACAGGGGGCCCTACGAGCAGTACTTC	CAISAPNEDRGPYEQYF	TRBJ2-7	TRBV10-3	TRBD1
TGTGCCAGCAGTTACCTTACAGATACGCAGTATTTT	CASSYLTDTQYF	TRBJ2-3	TRBV6-5	NA
TGCGCCAGCAGCTCGCAGTACACTGAAGCTTTCTTT	CASSSQYTEAFF	TRBJ1-1	TRBV5-1	NA
TGTGCCAGCAGTTTACGCCTAGCGGTTTACAATGAGCAGTTCTTC	CASSLRLAVYNEQFF	TRBJ2-1	TRBV28	TRBD2
TGTGCCAGCAGCTCCGGGACTAGCAGAATCTACGAGCAGTACTTC	CASSSGTSRIYEQYF	TRBJ2-7	TRBV5-5	TRBD2